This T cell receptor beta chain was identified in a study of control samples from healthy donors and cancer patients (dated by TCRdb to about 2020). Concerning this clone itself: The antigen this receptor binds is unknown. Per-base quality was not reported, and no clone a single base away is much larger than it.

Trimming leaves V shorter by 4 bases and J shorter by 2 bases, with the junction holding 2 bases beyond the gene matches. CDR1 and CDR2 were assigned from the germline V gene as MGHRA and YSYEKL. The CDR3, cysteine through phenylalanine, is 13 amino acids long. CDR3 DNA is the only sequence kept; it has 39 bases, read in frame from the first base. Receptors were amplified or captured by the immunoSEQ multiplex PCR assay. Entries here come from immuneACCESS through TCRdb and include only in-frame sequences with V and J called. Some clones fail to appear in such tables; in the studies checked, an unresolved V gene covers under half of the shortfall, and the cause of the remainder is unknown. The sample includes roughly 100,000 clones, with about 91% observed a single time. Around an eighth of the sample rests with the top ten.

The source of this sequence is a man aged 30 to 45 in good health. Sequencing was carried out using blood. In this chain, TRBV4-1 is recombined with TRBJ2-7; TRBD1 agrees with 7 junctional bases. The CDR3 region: CASSRDRTYEQYF. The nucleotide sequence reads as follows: TGCGCCAGCAGCCGGGACAGAACCTACGAGCAGTACTTC.